These 29 T cell receptor beta chains were sequenced from one sample in a study of T cells after yellow fever vaccination. TCRdb re-derived calls from the 5' RACE reads in MiXCR, one entry per CDR3 protein. In the table there are a few hundred thousand distinct CDR3 sequences, roughly 5.6% of which are singletons. The sequenced sample was CD4+ T cells sorted from PBMCs, obtained on the day of the yellow fever booster vaccination. The receptors originated from a man aged 18-30 years who received the YFV17D yellow fever vaccine.

The chain couples TRBV5-1 to TRBJ2-7; tentatively, D is TRBD2 (5 bases). CDR1 is SGHRS, CDR2 YFSETQ, per germline. V lost 0 bases and J lost 6, with 13 bases in between. The CDR3 is 14 amino acids. The CDR3 loop is CASSLAGIASEQYV. The CDR3 DNA is TGCGCCAGCAGCTTGGCCGGGATAGCGAGCGAGCAGTACGTC.

The genes are TRBV20-1 and TRBJ1-5; D gene uncertain. V lost 3 bases and J 5 bases, leaving 14 bases between the germline ends. The CDR3 has 14 residues. CDR1 DFQATT and CDR2 SNEGSKA come from the germline V gene (reference sequence). CDR3 protein: CSASIGQSHQPQHF. CDR3 nucleotides: TGCAGTGCTAGCATCGGCCAATCGCATCAGCCCCAGCATTTT.

This clonotype was picked up a small number of times. The V gene is TRBV2, the J gene TRBJ2-2, with D unresolved. The germline V and J ends were trimmed by 6 bases and 8 bases, with 13 bases remaining between them. CDR3 length: 13 residues. Germline assignment: CDR1 SNHLY and CDR2 FYNNEI. The CDR3 is CASRQDGGGELFF. The CDR3, as DNA: TGTGCCAGCAGGCAGGACGGCGGAGGGGAGCTGTTTTTT.

This clonotype was observed a handful of times. The chain couples TRBV7-6 to TRBJ2-7; D may be TRBD1 (5 bases). This CDR3 has 14 amino acids. Trimming left V 5 bases short and J 3 bases short, with 14 bases between. Germline V lookup: CDR1 SGHVS, CDR2 FNYEAQ. In nucleotides, the CDR3 is TGTGCCAGCAGCCCACAACAGGCCTTCTACGAGCAGTACGTC. This sequence encodes CASSPQQAFYEQYV.

This clonotype has only a few counts. The gene calls are TRBV6-2 or TRBV6-3 and TRBJ2-2; tentatively, D is TRBD1 (6 bases). In germline, CDR1 is MNHEY, CDR2 SVGEGT. CDR3 length equals 15 residues. V was clipped by 5 bases and J by 5 bases, with 15 bases between them. CDR3 nucleotide sequence: TGTGCCAGCAGTGACAGGTCATGGGGTACCGGGGAGCTGTTTTTT. This codes for CASSDRSWGTGELFF.

The chain recombines TRBV20-1 with TRBJ1-2; TRBD1 is a possible D gene (6 bases). CDR1 is DFQATT, CDR2 SNEGSKA, per germline (reference sequence). The CDR3 is 16 amino acids. V was shortened by 1 base and J by 3 bases, with 18 bases between the two germline ends. CDR3 coding DNA: TGCAGTGCTAGAGCGGAGGGCTTGGGGGCTCACTATGGCTACACCTTC. Encoded protein: CSARAEGLGAHYGYTF.

This clonotype was found a few times. This chain joins TRBV5-1 and TRBJ2-7; 11 bases match TRBD1. The CDR3 contains 14 residues. V lost 3 bases and J lost 3; bases outside the gene matches: 2. The V gene's germline CDR1 is SGHRS and CDR2 YFSETQ. The chain's CDR3 is CASSYGTGGYEQYF. CDR3 bases: TGCGCCAGCAGCTACGGGACAGGGGGCTACGAGCAGTACTTC.

V is TRBV5-5 and J is TRBJ1-1; TRBD1 aligns across 10 bases. CDR3 size: 16 residues. V gave up 5 bases and J gave up 3 bases; unmatched junction bases: 10. Germline V gene sequence: CDR1 SGHKS, CDR2 YYEKEE (reference sequence). CDR3 sequence: CASRYTGTGVDTEAFF. CDR3 in DNA: TGTGCCAGCAGATACACCGGGACAGGGGTGGACACTGAAGCTTTCTTT.

This chain links TRBV10-3 with TRBJ2-1; D call uncertain. The CDR3 is made up of 12 amino acids. Trimming stripped 11 bases from V and 0 bases from J, with 8 bases between. The V gene's germline CDR1 is ENHRY and CDR2 SYGVKD. Written as DNA, the CDR3 is TGTGCCTCAATAAGCTCCTACAATGAGCAGTTCTTC. Protein sequence: CASISSYNEQFF.

This clonotype appeared a few times. The chain combines TRBV7-2 with TRBJ2-5, with 11 bases identical to TRBD2. With 2 bases clipped from V and 3 bases from J, the junction kept 5 bases outside the gene matches. The V gene's germline CDR1 is SGHTA and CDR2 FQGNSA. The CDR3 spans 16 residues. This CDR3 is CASSLYTSGGEETQYF. The CDR3 region has the DNA TGTGCCAGCAGCTTATATACTAGCGGGGGTGAAGAGACCCAGTACTTC.

This clonotype showed up many times. This sequence joins TRBV6-5 and TRBJ1-4; D perhaps matches TRBD1 (6 bases). The CDR3 is 16 amino acids. Trimming removed 5 bases at V and 0 bases at J, with 13 bases between. The germline CDR1 and CDR2 sequences are MNHEY and SVGAGI. As DNA, the CDR3 is TGTGCCAGCAGTACGCGGGGGGCTGCAACTAATGAAAAACTGTTTTTT. As protein: CASSTRGAATNEKLFF.

This clonotype has just a few counts. The chain recombines TRBV7-8 with TRBJ1-2, with D uncertain. Germline loops: CDR1 SGHVS, CDR2 FQNEAQ. Trimming stripped 5 bases from V and 2 bases from J, with 9 bases between. There are 13 residues in the CDR3. Here the CDR3 reads CASSTQLNYGYTF. The CDR3 region has the DNA TGTGCCAGCAGCACTCAGCTAAACTATGGCTACACCTTC.

This chain uses TRBV2 with TRBJ2-1, with a possible D match to TRBD2 (5 bases). In germline, CDR1 is SNHLY, CDR2 FYNNEI. This CDR3 comprises 15 residues. V dropped 5 bases and J dropped 7 bases, with 18 bases sitting between them. The chain's CDR3 is CASSLWATRTNEQFF. The CDR3, as DNA: TGTGCCAGCAGTCTATGGGCCACTAGGACTAATGAGCAGTTCTTC.

This clonotype was counted only a few times. The rearrangement uses TRBV20-1 and TRBJ2-2; 8 bases fit TRBD1. The V gene's germline CDR1 is DFQATT and CDR2 SNEGSKA (reference sequence). This CDR3 has 14 residues. V was pared by 6 bases and J by 5 bases, with 8 bases of the junction left unmatched. CDR3 residues: CSAPGGFGTGELFF. Written as DNA, the CDR3 is TGCAGTGCCCCAGGGGGCTTTGGGACCGGGGAGCTGTTTTTT.

The sample holds a few counts of this clonotype. The chain uses TRBV5-6 and TRBJ1-1; D is uncertain. In germline, CDR1 is SGHDT, CDR2 YYEEEE. The CDR3 contains 15 residues. V was shortened by 7 bases and J by 7 bases, with 23 bases between the two germline ends. CDR3 DNA sequence: TGTGCCAGCGACTCAGCCCGGGGAGGGTTCAATGAAGCTTTCTTT. This gives the protein CASDSARGGFNEAFF.

This clonotype came up many times. This chain uses TRBV7-9 with TRBJ1-4; D is possibly TRBD1 (6 bases). CDR1 is SEHNR, CDR2 FQNEAQ, per germline (reference sequence). This CDR3 spans 14 amino acids. Trimming took off 3 bases at V and 5 bases at J, with 10 bases between the two ends. The CDR3 sequence: CASSLGGANEKLFF. CDR3 bases: TGTGCCAGCAGCTTGGGGGGCGCAAATGAAAAACTGTTTTTT.

The sample holds a few counts of this clonotype. At one boundary the junction diverges from the germline segment, which might be a read error. V gene TRBV7-9 combines with J gene TRBJ1-1; no reliable D call. CDR3 length: 12 residues. Germline assignment: CDR1 SEHNR and CDR2 FQNEAQ (reference sequence). The CDR3 region has the DNA TGTGCCAGCAGCCGGATGAACTCTGAAGCTTTCTTT. It specifies CASSRMNSEAFF.

There are a few counts of this clonotype. The chain recombines TRBV11-3 with TRBJ2-2; TRBD2 matches at 8 bases. The CDR3 has 17 residues. V lost 2 bases and J lost 1; bases outside the gene matches: 6. CDR1 is SGHNT and CDR2 is YENEEA in the germline V gene. The CDR3 nucleotides are TGTGCCAGCAGCTTACGTTTTCTAGCGGGGAACACCGGGGAGCTGTTTTTT. As protein: CASSLRFLAGNTGELFF.

This chain connects TRBV11-2 to TRBJ1-2, with TRBD1 as a possible D gene (6 bases). V was pared by 0 bases and J by 2 bases, with 10 bases between. The CDR3 has 15 residues. Per germline, CDR1 SGHAT and CDR2 FQNNGV. The DNA for the CDR3 is TGTGCCAGCAGCTTAGAGCAGGGGTGGAACTATGGCTACACCTTC. Protein product: CASSLEQGWNYGYTF. Based on the CDR3 plus reference TRBV11-2 and TRBJ1-2, the full variable domain is EAGVAQSPRYKIIEKRQSVAFWCNPISGHATLYWYQQILGQGPKLLIQFQNNGVVDDSQLPKDRFSAERLKGVDSTLKIQPAKLEDSAVYLCASSLEQGWNYGYTFGSGTRLTVV.

In its sample, this clonotype was seen many times. The rearrangement uses TRBV30 and TRBJ2-4; D remains ambiguous. The CDR3 has 14 residues. With 4 bases removed from V and 0 bases from J, the gap between germline ends came to 10 bases. Germline-derived CDR1 and CDR2 are GTSNPN and SVGIG (reference sequence). CDR3 sequence: CAWNGVLAKNIQYF. The CDR3 DNA follows: TGTGCCTGGAATGGAGTACTAGCCAAAAACATTCAGTACTTC.

The J gene is TRBJ2-1, the V gene TRBV25-1; 7 bases fit TRBD1. Germline V gene lookup returns CDR1 MGHDK and CDR2 SYGVNS. The CDR3 extends over 15 amino acids. Germline trimming cut 4 bases from V and 10 bases from J; bases unmatched to any gene: 13. The CDR3 loop reads CASSGSGTALEEQFF. In DNA form, the CDR3 reads TGTGCCAGCAGTGGTTCCGGGACAGCCTTAGAGGAGCAGTTCTTC.

In its sample, this clonotype was seen a few times. The J gene is TRBJ1-3, the V gene TRBV5-5; 8 bases map to TRBD1. Trimming at V came to 2 bases and at J to 0 bases, leaving 4 bases not matched to a gene. Looked up from germline, CDR1 is SGHKS and CDR2 is YYEKEE (reference sequence). CDR3 length equals 16 residues. CDR3 nucleotide sequence: TGTGCCAGCAGCTTAGACAGGGGATTCTCTGGAAACACCATATATTTT. It translates to CASSLDRGFSGNTIYF. The complete variable domain, with remaining parts taken from reference TRBV5-5 and TRBJ1-3, reads DAGVTQSPTHLIKTRGQQVTLRCSPISGHKSVSWYQQVLGQGPQFIFQYYEKEERGRGNFPDRFSARQFPNYSSELNVNALLLGDSALYLCASSLDRGFSGNTIYFGEGSWLTVV.

This clonotype was recorded at least ten times. The chain combines TRBV19 with TRBJ1-1; D might be TRBD1 (5 bases). CDR1 and CDR2 (germline): LNHDA, SQIVND (reference sequence). With 6 bases removed from V and 4 bases from J, the gap between germline ends came to 18 bases. CDR3 length: 15 amino acids. CDR3 nucleotides: TGTGCCAGTAGACGTCACACGGCGGGGGGCACTGAAGCTTTCTTT. Its translation: CASRRHTAGGTEAFF.

V gene TRBV3-1 combines with J gene TRBJ1-6, with a tentative D call TRBD1 (6 bases). The CDR3 consists of 13 residues. Germline-derived CDR1 and CDR2 are LGHDT and YNNKEL (reference sequence). Deletions cut 0 bases from V and 11 bases from J, with 8 bases between. The CDR3 nucleotides read TGTGCCAGCAGCCAAGAAGGGGGGACACCCCTCCACTTT. Protein: CASSQEGGTPLHF. Looking up the rest from reference TRBV3-1 and TRBJ1-6 gives the full variable domain: DTAVSQTPKYLVTQMGNDKSIKCEQNLGHDTMYWYKQDSKKFLKIMFSYNNKELIINETVPNRFSPKSPDKAHLNLHINSLELGDSAVYFCASSQEGGTPLHFGNGTRLTVT.

This clonotype has a count of ten or more. The chain links TRBV20-1 to TRBJ2-3, with a possible D match to TRBD1 (6 bases). In germline, CDR1 is DFQATT, CDR2 SNEGSKA (reference sequence). Trimming stripped 5 bases from V and 5 bases from J, with 14 bases between. The CDR3 covers 13 residues. The CDR3 sequence: CSAGTPPGDTQYF. CDR3 nucleotides: TGCAGTGCTGGGACACCTCCGGGAGATACGCAGTATTTT.

Only a few counts were recorded for this clonotype. The chain couples TRBV3-1 to TRBJ2-7, with D perhaps TRBD1 (5 bases). CDR1 LGHDT and CDR2 YNNKEL come from the germline V gene (reference sequence). The V end was cut by 0 bases, the J end by 1 base, with 13 bases between. This CDR3 is 16 amino acids long. CDR3 sequence: CASSQDLAGLSYEQYF. DNA for the CDR3: TGTGCCAGCAGCCAAGATCTTGCAGGGCTATCCTACGAGCAGTACTTC.

The chain combines TRBV27 with TRBJ1-2; D perhaps matches TRBD1 (5 bases). The CDR3 covers 20 residues. CDR1 MNHEY and CDR2 SMNVEV come from the germline V gene (reference sequence). The germline V and J ends were trimmed by 2 bases and 2 bases, with 27 bases remaining between them. CDR3 region: CASSLAPRGPNWLKNYGYTF. The CDR3 nucleotides read TGTGCCAGCAGTTTAGCCCCCCGGGGACCGAATTGGCTCAAGAACTATGGCTACACCTTC.

This clonotype was seen a handful of times. This sequence joins TRBV3-1 and TRBJ1-1; no clear D. The germline V gene encodes CDR1 LGHDT and CDR2 YNNKEL (reference sequence). Deletions cut 0 bases from V and 8 bases from J, with 10 bases between. CDR3 length: 13 amino acids. In DNA, the CDR3 is TGTGCCAGCAGCCAAGATCCGACGCCAGAAGCTTTCTTT. Translating it yields CASSQDPTPEAFF.

A few counts support this clonotype. The chain employs TRBV20-1 and TRBJ2-1; 14 bases align to TRBD2. The CDR3 totals 21 residues. V gave up 1 base and J gave up 0 bases; unmatched junction bases: 14. Germline V gene sequence: CDR1 DFQATT, CDR2 SNEGSKA (reference sequence). The DNA of the CDR3 is TGCAGTGCTAGAGTGACTAGCGGGGGGGCCCCGGGATCCAGCTCCTACAATGAGCAGTTCTTC. Its protein is CSARVTSGGAPGSSSYNEQFF.